These 30 T cell receptor beta chains share one sample of origin, sequenced in a study of cytomegalovirus exposure and HLA in healthy donors (TCRdb year 2017). Library creation used the immunoSEQ multiplex PCR assay. The multiplex PCR relied on a mix of 60 forward primers for TCR Vbeta segments and 13 reverse primers for TCR Jbeta segments. TCRdb obtained this table from immuneACCESS and retained in-frame rearrangements with V and J assigned. These tables miss some clones; where compared with another copy, unresolved V genes account for less than half of the shortfall, and the remainder is unexplained. The sample contains a few hundred thousand clones, 84% of them found a single time. Of the sample, 1.5% to 2.5% falls within the top ten clones. Sequencing used PBMCs. These receptors were obtained from a woman aged 40-49 years in good health and CMV-seropositive.

This clone was seen once. This chain uses TRBV10-3 with TRBJ2-5; 8 positions agree with TRBD2. V was pared by 9 bases and J by 5 bases, with 5 bases of the junction left unmatched. Germline values: CDR1 ENHRY, CDR2 SYGVKD. The CDR3 runs 12 residues. DNA of the CDR3: TGTGCCATTGGGACTAGGGACGAGACCCAGTACTTC. Translation: CAIGTRDETQYF.

The chain has TRBV7-9 and TRBJ2-1; TRBD2 aligns across 13 bases. Germline loops: CDR1 SEHNR, CDR2 FQNEAQ (reference sequence). CDR3 length: 16 residues. V gave up 10 bases and J gave up 4 bases; unmatched junction bases: 10. The CDR3 protein is CANRTSGSMGYNEQFF. The CDR3 DNA follows: TGTGCCAATCGGACTAGCGGGAGTATGGGATACAATGAGCAGTTCTTC.

This chain uses TRBV25-1 with TRBJ2-7; a weak D match, TRBD1 (5 bases). The V end was cut by 4 bases, the J end by 4 bases, with 11 bases between. The CDR3 contains 13 residues. CDR1 and CDR2 (germline): MGHDK, SYGVNS. In DNA, the CDR3 is TGTGCCAGCAGTGGTGAAAGGGGATACGAGCAGTACTTC. Translating it yields CASSGERGYEQYF.

In its sample, this clone was seen once. The chain links TRBV7-2 to TRBJ2-5, with 8 bases identical to TRBD2. The CDR3 is made up of 16 amino acids. Germline lookup yields CDR1 SGHTA and CDR2 FQGNSA. V gave up 5 bases and J gave up 4 bases; unmatched junction bases: 12. The CDR3: CASSGRAGGTGETQYF. In DNA form, the CDR3 reads TGTGCCAGCAGCGGTCGGGCGGGAGGCACGGGAGAGACCCAGTACTTC.

J is TRBJ2-1 and V is TRBV7-8, with TRBD2 as a possible D gene (5 bases). The CDR3 runs 16 residues. Germline V gives CDR1 SGHVS, CDR2 FQNEAQ. V lost 6 bases and J 3 bases, leaving 18 bases between the germline ends. In nucleotides, the CDR3 is TGTGCCAGCAGACGTGGCCGTGAGGGCCTCTACAATGAGCAGTTCTTC. It encodes CASRRGREGLYNEQFF. The full variable domain, rest sourced from reference TRBV7-8 and TRBJ2-1, is GAGVSQSPRYKVAKRGQDVALRCDPISGHVSLFWYQQALGQGPEFLTYFQNEAQLDKSGLPSDRFFAERPEGSVSTLKIQRTQQEDSAVYLCASRRGREGLYNEQFFGPGTRLTVL.

The CDR3 here is CASTSGRESGELFF. CDR3 DNA: TGTGCCTCGACTAGCGGGAGGGAGTCCGGGGAGCTGTTTTTT. This chain joins TRBV30 and TRBJ2-2, with TRBD2 matching over 14 bases. This CDR3 is 14 amino acids long. V dropped 7 bases and J dropped 6; count of bases not matched to a gene: 4. The V gene's germline CDR1 is GTSNPN and CDR2 SVGIG (reference sequence).

The gene calls are TRBV30 and TRBJ2-5; possibly TRBD1 for D (5 bases). Germline lookup yields CDR1 GTSNPN and CDR2 SVGIG (reference sequence). The CDR3 sequence is 14 residues long. V was clipped by 0 bases and J by 7 bases, with 15 bases between them. DNA of the CDR3: TGTGCCTGGAGTGTTAGGGGATTCGTCCGGACCCAGTACTTC. This codes for CAWSVRGFVRTQYF.

V is TRBV5-6 and J is TRBJ2-5, with 7 positions matching TRBD2. Losses at the gene ends were 6 bases for V and 3 bases for J; bases not matched to a gene: 14. Germline values: CDR1 SGHDT, CDR2 YYEEEE. This CDR3 contains 16 residues. Here the CDR3 reads CASTSYGRVIEETQYF. The DNA of the CDR3 is TGTGCCAGCACCTCTTATGGGAGGGTTATAGAAGAGACCCAGTACTTC.

This clone has just a few counts. V gene TRBV25-1 combines with J gene TRBJ1-1; 9 bases align to TRBD1. The CDR3 runs 15 residues. V was clipped by 6 bases and J by 6 bases; unmatched bases: 11. Germline CDR1 is MGHDK and CDR2 is SYGVNS. This CDR3 is CASSPLTGGRAEAFF. DNA of the CDR3: TGTGCCAGCAGCCCACTGACAGGGGGAAGGGCTGAAGCTTTCTTT.

The rearrangement joins TRBV27 to TRBJ2-1, with 11 bases identical to TRBD2. Germline trimming cut 5 bases from V and 5 bases from J; bases unmatched to any gene: 8. CDR1 and CDR2 from the germline V gene are MNHEY and SMNVEV (reference sequence). The length of the CDR3 is 16 residues. CDR3 protein: CASSPWTSGSNNEQFF. CDR3 DNA: TGTGCCAGCAGTCCTTGGACTAGCGGGTCGAACAATGAGCAGTTCTTC.

V is TRBV10-3 and J is TRBJ2-7; D remains unclear. Trimming took off 2 bases at V and 9 bases at J, with 20 bases between the two ends. This CDR3 contains 15 residues. Germline V gene lookup returns CDR1 ENHRY and CDR2 SYGVKD. The CDR3 DNA sequence: TGTGCCATCAGTGAGGTTAAGAACAAGGCGGATGGGCAGTACTTC. Protein sequence: CAISEVKNKADGQYF.

The chain joins TRBV27 to TRBJ1-2; 8 bases are a match to TRBD1. Germline loops: CDR1 MNHEY, CDR2 SMNVEV (reference sequence). Unmatched junction bases numbered 7, after V lost 5 bases and J lost 8 bases. The CDR3 has 13 amino acids. For the CDR3, the DNA is TGTGCCAGCAGTCCCGGACAGGGTGGCGGCTACACCTTC. It is translated as CASSPGQGGGYTF.

The V call is TRBV21-1, the J call TRBJ2-7; TRBD2 is the table's D call and was not checked against the DNA. TRBV21-1 is described as a pseudogene. There are 12 residues in the CDR3. CDR3 protein: CASQRGIHEQYF. The CDR3 DNA sequence: TGTGCCAGCCAGCGGGGGATCCACGAGCAGTACTTC.

The chain recombines TRBV5-1 with TRBJ2-1; D perhaps matches TRBD2 (5 bases). The V end was cut by 2 bases, the J end by 1 base, with 7 bases between. The CDR3 sequence is 14 residues long. Germline CDR1 SGHRS, CDR2 YFSETQ. The CDR3: CASSLAVSYNEQFF. For the CDR3, the DNA is TGCGCCAGCAGCTTAGCGGTTTCCTACAATGAGCAGTTCTTC.

The rearrangement links TRBV5-6 to TRBJ2-1; 8 bases match TRBD1. The CDR3 has 16 amino acids. With V trimmed by 0 bases and J by 2 bases, 4 bases remained unmatched. Germline CDR1 and CDR2: SGHDT and YYEEEE. CDR3: CASSLEGRGPYNEQFF. The CDR3 DNA reads TGTGCCAGCAGCTTGGAAGGCAGGGGGCCCTACAATGAGCAGTTCTTC.

The chain has TRBV9 and TRBJ2-3, with 11 bases lining up with TRBD2. Germline CDR1 and CDR2: SGDLS and YYNGEE. The CDR3 has 18 residues. V trimming: 0 bases; J trimming: 3 bases; junction bases outside the gene matches: 9. The CDR3 sequence: CASSVGASGRFGTDTQYF. CDR3 DNA sequence: TGTGCCAGCAGCGTAGGGGCTAGCGGGAGGTTCGGGACAGATACGCAGTATTTT.

The rearrangement links TRBV4-1 to TRBJ2-5; perhaps TRBD1 as D (6 bases). The CDR3 totals 15 residues. Germline CDR1 MGHRA, CDR2 YSYEKL. Trimming shortened V by 4 bases and J by 5 bases, and 17 bases separated the two germline ends. For the CDR3, the DNA is TGCGCCAGCAGCCCGGGGACAACCGCTCTGGAGACCCAGTACTTC. It encodes CASSPGTTALETQYF.

Concerning this clone itself: Other nucleotide sequences from this sample produce the same CDR3. The chain recombines TRBV19 with TRBJ2-2; 13 bases are shared with TRBD2. Germline CDR1 and CDR2: LNHDA and SQIVND (reference sequence). J gave up 5 bases and V 4 bases, and 4 bases lay outside the gene matches. This CDR3 is built from 16 residues. The CDR3 nucleotides read TGTGCCAGTAGTACGACTAGCGGGAGGAGAACCGGGGAGCTGTTTTTT. Encoded protein: CASSTTSGRRTGELFF.

This chain joins TRBV28 and TRBJ2-3; 11 nucleotides line up with TRBD1. The CDR3 length is 13 residues. V trimming: 8 bases; J trimming: 6 bases; junction bases outside the gene matches: 4. Germline V gene data show CDR1 as MDHEN and CDR2 as SYDVKM. The CDR3 DNA is TGTGCCAGCCGGACAGGGGGCGGCGATACGCAGTATTTT. Its translation: CASRTGGGDTQYF.

In its sample, this clone was seen a few times. This chain links TRBV9 with TRBJ1-5; TRBD1 might be the D (5 bases). V lost 0 bases to trimming and J lost 2 bases, with 12 bases between them. The CDR3 sequence is 16 residues long. CDR1 is SGDLS and CDR2 is YYNGEE in the germline V gene. CDR3 amino acids: CASSVEAGRCNQPQHF. In nucleotides, the CDR3 is TGTGCCAGCAGCGTAGAGGCAGGGCGATGCAATCAGCCCCAGCATTTT.

The rearrangement uses TRBV10-3 and TRBJ2-1; 13 bases align to TRBD2. Germline-derived CDR1 and CDR2 are ENHRY and SYGVKD. Losses at the gene ends were 6 bases for V and 8 bases for J; bases not matched to a gene: 7. The CDR3 has 15 amino acids. The CDR3 nucleotides read TGTGCCATCAGAGAAGGACTAGCGGGAGCCCATGAGCAGTTCTTC. It specifies CAIREGLAGAHEQFF.

The chain has TRBV2 and TRBJ1-4; D might be TRBD1 (6 bases). CDR1 is SNHLY and CDR2 is FYNNEI in the germline V gene. This CDR3 has 14 residues. Trimming removed 4 bases at V and 5 bases at J, with 11 bases between. In DNA form, the CDR3 reads TGTGCCAGCAGTGGACAGGTGAAGAATGAAAAACTGTTTTTT. It is translated as CASSGQVKNEKLFF.

Only a few counts were recorded for this clone. The rearrangement links TRBV4-2 to TRBJ1-2; 9 bases map to TRBD1. The CDR3 contains 15 residues. Losses at the gene ends were 4 bases for V and 3 bases for J; bases not matched to a gene: 6. Germline-derived CDR1 and CDR2 are LGHNA and YNFKEQ. CDR3 sequence: CASSLRQGEDYGYTF. The CDR3 DNA reads as TGTGCCAGCAGCCTGAGACAGGGGGAGGACTATGGCTACACCTTC.

This clone was observed once. The CDR3 loop is CASSESTGLHTEAFF. CDR3 DNA sequence: TGTGCCAGCAGCGAATCCACAGGGCTGCACACTGAAGCTTTCTTT. The chain joins TRBV11-2 to TRBJ1-1; maybe TRBD1 (6 bases). Germline-derived CDR1 and CDR2 are SGHAT and FQNNGV. This CDR3 comprises 15 residues. V lost 5 bases to trimming and J lost 3 bases, with 16 bases between them.

The CDR3 region is CASSSQTGTSGEQYF. CDR3 in DNA: TGCGCCAGCAGCTCCCAGACAGGGACCTCGGGTGAGCAGTACTTC. The chain uses TRBV5-1 and TRBJ2-5; TRBD1 agrees at 7 bases. The germline gives CDR1 SGHRS, CDR2 YFSETQ. The CDR3 spans 15 residues. The junction had 16 bases not matched to a gene; V was cut back by 3 bases and J by 11 bases.

J is TRBJ2-3 and V is TRBV4-3; perhaps TRBD2 as D (5 bases). Between the trimmed V and J ends, which lost 0 bases and 3 bases, there was a span of 10 bases. Germline loops: CDR1 LGHNA, CDR2 YSLEER. The length of the CDR3 is 15 residues. Written as DNA, the CDR3 is TGCGCCAGCAGCCAAGACGAGGGATCGACAGATACGCAGTATTTT. Its protein is CASSQDEGSTDTQYF.

The count of this clone is one. Here the CDR3 DNA reads TGTGCCAGCAGTTTAAGGGGCCGCTACAATGAGCAGTTCTTC. Protein product: CASSLRGRYNEQFF. V gene TRBV28 combines with J gene TRBJ2-1; tentative D call: TRBD1 (5 bases). Per germline, CDR1 MDHEN and CDR2 SYDVKM. The CDR3 spans 14 residues. V was pared by 2 bases and J by 3 bases, with 8 bases between.

This chain joins TRBV6-1 and TRBJ1-5, with D possibly being TRBD1 (5 bases). Germline lookup yields CDR1 MNHNS and CDR2 SASEGT. Trimming took off 3 bases at V and 5 bases at J, with 23 bases between the two ends. The length of the CDR3 is 18 residues. The CDR3 sequence: CASSDQVRDSPFYQPQHF. CDR3 nucleotides: TGTGCCAGCAGTGATCAAGTACGAGACAGCCCCTTTTATCAGCCCCAGCATTTT.

This chain connects TRBV27 to TRBJ1-1; 7 bases agree with TRBD1. V gave up 8 bases and J gave up 0 bases; unmatched junction bases: 9. The germline V gene has CDR1 MNHEY and CDR2 SMNVEV (reference sequence). This CDR3 region has 15 residues. In DNA, the CDR3 is TGTGCCAGCCGCGCTTCCGGGACAGTGAACACTGAAGCTTTCTTT. Amino acids: CASRASGTVNTEAFF.

The V call is TRBV28, the J call TRBJ2-5; 7 bases agree with TRBD1. V shed 6 bases, J shed 2 bases, and the junction held 12 bases outside the gene matches. The germline V gene encodes CDR1 MDHEN and CDR2 SYDVKM. This CDR3 contains 16 residues. The CDR3 bases are TGTGCCAGCAGCCATCTACGACAGGGCCGGCAAGAGACCCAGTACTTC. This encodes CASSHLRQGRQETQYF. The full variable domain, rest sourced from reference TRBV28 and TRBJ2-5, is DVKVTQSSRYLVKRTGEKVFLECVQDMDHENMFWYRQDPGLGLRLIYFSYDVKMKEKGDIPEGYSVSREKKERFSLILESASTNQTSMYLCASSHLRQGRQETQYFGPGTRLLVL.